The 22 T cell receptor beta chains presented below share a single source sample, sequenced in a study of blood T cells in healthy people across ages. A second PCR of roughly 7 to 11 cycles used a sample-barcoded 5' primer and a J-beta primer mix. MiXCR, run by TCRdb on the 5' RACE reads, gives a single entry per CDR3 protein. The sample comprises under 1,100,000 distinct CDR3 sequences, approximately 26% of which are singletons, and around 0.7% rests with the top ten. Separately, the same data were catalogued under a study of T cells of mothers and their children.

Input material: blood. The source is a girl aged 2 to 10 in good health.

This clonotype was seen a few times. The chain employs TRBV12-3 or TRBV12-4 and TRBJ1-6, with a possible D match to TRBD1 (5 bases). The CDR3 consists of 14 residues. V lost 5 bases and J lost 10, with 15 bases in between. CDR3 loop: CASSLAGSGSPLHF. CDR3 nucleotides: TGTGCCAGCAGTCTGGCAGGGTCGGGGTCACCCCTCCACTTT.

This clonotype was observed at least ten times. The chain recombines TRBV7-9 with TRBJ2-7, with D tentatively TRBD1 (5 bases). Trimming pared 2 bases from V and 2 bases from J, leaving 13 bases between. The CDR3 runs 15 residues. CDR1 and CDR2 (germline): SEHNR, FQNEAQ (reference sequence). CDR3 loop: CASSLYQGSPYEQYF. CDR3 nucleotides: TGTGCCAGCAGCTTATACCAGGGAAGCCCCTACGAGCAGTACTTC.

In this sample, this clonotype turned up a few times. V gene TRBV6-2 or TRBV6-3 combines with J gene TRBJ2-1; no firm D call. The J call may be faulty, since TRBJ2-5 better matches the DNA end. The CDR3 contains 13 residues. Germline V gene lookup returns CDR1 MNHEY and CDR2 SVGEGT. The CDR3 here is CASSLWTPETQYF. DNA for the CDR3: TGTGCCAGCAGCCTCTGGACCCCTGAGACCCAGTACTTC.

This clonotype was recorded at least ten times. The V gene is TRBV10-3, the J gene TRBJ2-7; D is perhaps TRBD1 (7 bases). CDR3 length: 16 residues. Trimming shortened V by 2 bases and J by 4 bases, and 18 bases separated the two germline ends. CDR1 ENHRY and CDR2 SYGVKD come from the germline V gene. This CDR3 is CAISEPEGAIRYEQYF. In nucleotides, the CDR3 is TGTGCCATCAGTGAGCCGGAGGGGGCAATAAGGTACGAGCAGTACTTC.

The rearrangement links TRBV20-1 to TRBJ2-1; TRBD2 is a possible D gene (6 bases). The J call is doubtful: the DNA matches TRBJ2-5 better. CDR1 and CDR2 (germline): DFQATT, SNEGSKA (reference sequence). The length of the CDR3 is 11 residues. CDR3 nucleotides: TGCAGTGCTCCATTCGGGGGATCCCAGTACTTC. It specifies CSAPFGGSQYF.

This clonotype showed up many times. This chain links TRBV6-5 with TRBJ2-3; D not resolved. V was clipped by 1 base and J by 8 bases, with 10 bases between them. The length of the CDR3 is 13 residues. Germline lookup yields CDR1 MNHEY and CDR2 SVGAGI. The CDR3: CASSYFFKSTQYF. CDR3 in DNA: TGTGCCAGCAGTTACTTTTTTAAGTCTACGCAGTATTTT.

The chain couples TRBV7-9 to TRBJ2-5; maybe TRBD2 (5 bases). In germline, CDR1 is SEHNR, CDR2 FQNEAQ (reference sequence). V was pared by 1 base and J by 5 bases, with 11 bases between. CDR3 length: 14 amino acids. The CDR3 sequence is CASSLVGVAETQYF. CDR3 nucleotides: TGTGCCAGCAGCTTAGTGGGTGTAGCGGAGACCCAGTACTTC.

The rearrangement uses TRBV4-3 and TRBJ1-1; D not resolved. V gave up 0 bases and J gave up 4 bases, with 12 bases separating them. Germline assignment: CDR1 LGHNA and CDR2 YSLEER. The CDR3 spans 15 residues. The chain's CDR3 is CASSQDRMSSTEAFF. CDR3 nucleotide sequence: TGCGCCAGCAGCCAAGATAGGATGAGCAGCACTGAAGCTTTCTTT.

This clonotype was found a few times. CDR3 in amino acids: CASGLVLPGINNEQFF. CDR3 sequence (DNA): TGTGCTAGTGGTTTGGTACTCCCAGGGATCAACAATGAGCAGTTCTTC. The chain has TRBV12-5 and TRBJ2-1; D might be TRBD1 (5 bases). The CDR3 totals 16 residues. V was clipped by 0 bases and J by 5 bases, with 14 bases between them. From germline, CDR1 is LGHNT and CDR2 FRNRAP. The full variable domain, completed using reference TRBV12-5 and TRBJ2-1, is DARVTQTPRHKVTEMGQEVTMRCQPILGHNTVFWYRQTMMQGLELLAYFRNRAPLDDSGMPKDRFSAEMPDATLATLKIQPSEPRDSAVYFCASGLVLPGINNEQFFGPGTRLTVL.

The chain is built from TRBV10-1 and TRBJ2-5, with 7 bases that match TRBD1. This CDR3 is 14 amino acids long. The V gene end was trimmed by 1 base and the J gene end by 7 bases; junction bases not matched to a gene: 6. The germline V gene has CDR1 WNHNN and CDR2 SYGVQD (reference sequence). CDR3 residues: CASSELGTARTQYF. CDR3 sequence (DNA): TGCGCCAGCAGTGAGTTGGGGACAGCGCGGACCCAGTACTTC.

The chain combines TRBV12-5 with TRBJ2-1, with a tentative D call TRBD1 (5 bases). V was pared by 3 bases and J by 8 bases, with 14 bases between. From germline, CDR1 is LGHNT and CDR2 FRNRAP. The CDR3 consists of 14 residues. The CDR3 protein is CASGLGVGFDEQFF. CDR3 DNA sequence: TGTGCTAGTGGTTTAGGGGTAGGGTTTGATGAGCAGTTCTTC.

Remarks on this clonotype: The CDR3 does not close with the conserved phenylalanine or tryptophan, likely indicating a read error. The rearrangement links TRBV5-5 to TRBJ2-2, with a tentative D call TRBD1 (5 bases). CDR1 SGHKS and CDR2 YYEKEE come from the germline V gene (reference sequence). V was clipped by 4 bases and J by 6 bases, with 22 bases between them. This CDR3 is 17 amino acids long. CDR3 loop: CASSQDSGAGIAGELFI. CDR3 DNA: TGTGCCAGCAGCCAGGATTCTGGGGCAGGGATAGCCGGGGAGCTGTTTATT.

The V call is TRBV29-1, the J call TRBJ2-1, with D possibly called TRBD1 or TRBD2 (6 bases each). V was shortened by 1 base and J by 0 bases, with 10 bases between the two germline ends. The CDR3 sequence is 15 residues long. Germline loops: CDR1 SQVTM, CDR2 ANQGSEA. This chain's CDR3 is CSVEGGAPSYNEQFF. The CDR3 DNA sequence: TGCAGCGTTGAAGGGGGGGCCCCCTCCTACAATGAGCAGTTCTTC.

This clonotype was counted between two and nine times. The CDR3 region is CASSQLDGESYEQYF. CDR3 nucleotide sequence: TGCGCCAGCAGCCAACTGGACGGAGAGTCCTACGAGCAGTACTTC. The chain combines TRBV4-3 with TRBJ2-7; D remains unclear. V was trimmed by 2 bases and J by 1 base, leaving 12 bases between them. The CDR3 is made up of 15 amino acids. In germline, CDR1 is LGHNA, CDR2 YSLEER.

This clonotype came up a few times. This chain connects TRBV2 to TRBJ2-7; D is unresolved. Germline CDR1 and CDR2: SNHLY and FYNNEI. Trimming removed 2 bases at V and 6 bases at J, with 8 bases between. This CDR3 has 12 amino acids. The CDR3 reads CASSESRFEQYF. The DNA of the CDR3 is TGTGCCAGCAGTGAATCAAGATTCGAGCAGTACTTC.

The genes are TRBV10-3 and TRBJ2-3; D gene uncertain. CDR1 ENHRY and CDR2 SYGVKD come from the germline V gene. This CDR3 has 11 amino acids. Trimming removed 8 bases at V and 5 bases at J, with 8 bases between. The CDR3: CAIESGDTQYF. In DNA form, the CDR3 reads TGTGCCATCGAGAGTGGAGATACGCAGTATTTT.

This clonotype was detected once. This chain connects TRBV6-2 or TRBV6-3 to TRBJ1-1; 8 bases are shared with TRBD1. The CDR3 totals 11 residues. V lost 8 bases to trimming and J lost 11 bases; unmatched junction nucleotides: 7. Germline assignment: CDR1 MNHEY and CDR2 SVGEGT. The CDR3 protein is CASVIQGAAFF. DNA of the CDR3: TGTGCCAGCGTAATCCAGGGGGCCGCTTTCTTT.

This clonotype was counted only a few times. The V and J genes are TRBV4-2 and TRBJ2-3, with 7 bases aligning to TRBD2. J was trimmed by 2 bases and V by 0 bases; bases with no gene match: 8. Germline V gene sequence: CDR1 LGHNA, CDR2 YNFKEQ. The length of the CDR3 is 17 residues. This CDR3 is CASSQEGGSTSTDTQYF. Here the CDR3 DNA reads TGTGCCAGCAGCCAAGAGGGGGGGTCGACCTCCACAGATACGCAGTATTTT.

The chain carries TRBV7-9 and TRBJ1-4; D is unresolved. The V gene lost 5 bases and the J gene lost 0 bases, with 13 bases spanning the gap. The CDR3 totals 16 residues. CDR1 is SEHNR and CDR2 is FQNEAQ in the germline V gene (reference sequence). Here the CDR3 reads CASSPPTGPTNEKLFF. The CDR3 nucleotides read TGTGCCAGCAGCCCACCGACCGGTCCAACTAATGAAAAACTGTTTTTT.

The CDR3 region has the DNA TGTGCCAGCAGCTTAAAGAAAGGGGGGGGCGACTATGGCTACACCTTC. Protein sequence: CASSLKKGGGDYGYTF. The chain couples TRBV7-9 to TRBJ1-2; tentatively, D is TRBD1 (6 bases). The ends were cut back, 2 bases at V and 3 bases at J, with 16 bases in the middle. The CDR3 spans 16 residues. CDR1 and CDR2 from the germline V gene are SEHNR and FQNEAQ (reference sequence).

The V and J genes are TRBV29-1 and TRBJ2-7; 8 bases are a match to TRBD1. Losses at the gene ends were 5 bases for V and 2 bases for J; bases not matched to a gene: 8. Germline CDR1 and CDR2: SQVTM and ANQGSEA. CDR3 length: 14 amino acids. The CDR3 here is CSVRSRGQTYEQYF. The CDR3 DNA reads TGCAGCGTTAGGAGCAGGGGGCAGACCTACGAGCAGTACTTC.

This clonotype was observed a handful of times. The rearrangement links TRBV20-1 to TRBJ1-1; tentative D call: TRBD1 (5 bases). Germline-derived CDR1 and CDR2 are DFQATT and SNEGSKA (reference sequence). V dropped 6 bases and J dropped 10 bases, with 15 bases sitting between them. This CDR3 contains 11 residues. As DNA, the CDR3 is TGCAGTGCGGGGACCCCTGGGGCAGCTTTCTTT. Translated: CSAGTPGAAFF.